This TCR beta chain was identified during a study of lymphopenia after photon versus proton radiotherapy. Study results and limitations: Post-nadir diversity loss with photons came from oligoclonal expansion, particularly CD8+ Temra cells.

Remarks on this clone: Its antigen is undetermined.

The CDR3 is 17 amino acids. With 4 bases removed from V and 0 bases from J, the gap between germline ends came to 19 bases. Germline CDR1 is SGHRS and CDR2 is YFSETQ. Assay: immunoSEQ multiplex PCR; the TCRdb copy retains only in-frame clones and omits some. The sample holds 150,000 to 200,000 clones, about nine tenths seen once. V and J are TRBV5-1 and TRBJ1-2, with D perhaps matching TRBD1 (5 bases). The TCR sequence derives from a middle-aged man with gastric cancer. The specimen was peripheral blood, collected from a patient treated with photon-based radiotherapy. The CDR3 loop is CASSPGHTYATNYGYTF. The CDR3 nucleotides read TGCGCCAGCAGCCCTGGACACACCTATGCCACTAACTATGGCTACACCTTC. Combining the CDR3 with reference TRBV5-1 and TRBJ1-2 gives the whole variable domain KAGVTQTPRYLIKTRGQQVTLSCSPISGHRSVSWYQQTPGQGLQFLFEYFSETQRNKGNFPGRFSGRQFSNSRSEMNVSTLELGDSALYLCASSPGHTYATNYGYTFGSGTRLTVV.